The TCR beta chain under discussion was sequenced for a study of blood T cells in healthy people across ages (dated by TCRdb to about 2015). About the full investigation: In model experiments, roughly one uniquely barcoded TCR beta cDNA molecule per two T cells was captured by template switching. Age-related changes in TCR beta repertoire diversity were measured in the study by deep sequencing normalized with unique cDNA molecular identifiers. The donors were divided into four age groups: young (average around 15 years), middle-aged (approximately 41), aged (approximately 59) and long-lived (about 84). To avoid experimental bias, donors of different ages were spread randomly across the sequencing lanes. Using the same blood draw, the study looked at two additional independent replicas of 1 million unique cDNA reads for two donors, one aged 18 to 29 and the other aged 80 or older. What the authors observed across the whole study: Observed TCR beta diversity correlated strongly with the percentage of naive T cells measured by flow cytometry. Compared with the aged group, more naive CD4+ T cells, fewer expanded clones and increased TCR diversity were shown by the long-lived group, suggesting age selection. Because donor CMV infection status was unknown, age-related changes in expanded clonotypes were potentially confounded. As age increased, observed TCR beta diversity per million T cells dropped in a roughly linear way, and a significant reduction was already evident by age 40. Estimates of total diversity based on one million sequenced T cells were regarded as lower bounds and as underestimates. Because profiling used bulk unsorted PBMCs, naive and antigen-experienced compartments could not be compared conclusively.

The roughly 39 donors, aged about 6 to 95 years, were systemically healthy Caucasian individuals from Russia. Each donor gave approximately 9.4 milliliters of peripheral blood, drawn into EDTA-treated Vacutainer tubes. PBMCs were isolated by Ficoll-Paque density-gradient centrifugation, with at least 6 million obtained per sample. Trizol reagent was used to extract total RNA from PBMCs, with at least 5 micrograms per sample. For every donor, an aliquot of PBMCs went through flow cytometry to measure the percentages of naive CD45RAhigh/CD27high T cells. In this sample, this clonotype turned up a few times. No antigen is known for it. The input lacks base qualities; no much larger clone sits a single base away. Receptor amplification or capture employed 5' RACE. The instrument given in TCRdb is Illumina HiSeq 2500. A second PCR of roughly 6 to 12 cycles was performed with a sample-barcoded 5' primer and a J-beta primer mix. A unique molecular identifier was introduced onto each TCR beta cDNA molecule by a template-switch 5' adaptor carrying 12 random nucleotides. Each sample yielded at least 3 million CDR3-containing paired-end reads. All of the RNA was converted into first-strand cDNA using the Mint cDNA synthesis kit, with a TRBC-specific oligonucleotide serving as the primer. Following uracil-DNA glycosylase treatment, all cDNA underwent a first 18-cycle PCR with the universal primers M1SS and BC2_uni_R. Regarding the original processing steps: Each sample was normalized by randomly selecting 1 million high-quality reads, each carrying a distinct molecular identifier. Instead of being binned into consensus sequences, reads with shared molecular identifiers were discarded. MiTCR, set to a Q25 quality threshold and the strictest error-elimination algorithm, was used for CDR3 identification, clonotype clustering and error correction. A nonparametric unseen species model with Euler transformation was used to estimate a lower bound on total TCR beta diversity. TCRdb reworked the public reads: Q25 trimming with fastp, MiXCR clone assembly, productive beta chains retained. Each entry is one CDR3 protein sequence, shown with its most common DNA and genes. Here the V and J calls rest on TCRdb's processing, not on the authors' analysis. The sample table records roughly 900,000 distinct CDR3 sequences; roughly 50% of these occur just once. The leading ten clones occupy roughly an eighth of the sample.

V is cut by 6 bases and J by 0 bases, and the space between the germline ends is 14 bases. The cysteine opens and the phenylalanine closes a CDR3 of 16 amino acids. The CDR3 DNA has 48 bases and is translated from base 1. Reading the germline V gene gives CDR1 MNHEY and CDR2 SVGAGI. This TCR was recovered from a young man in good health. The specimen was blood. This chain is built from TRBV6-5 and TRBJ1-4; TRBD1 is a possible D gene, resting on 6 matching bases. Read as DNA, the sequence is TGTGCCAGCAGCCGCCGGGACATAGCAACTAATGAAAAACTGTTTTTT. Translated, it gives CASSRRDIATNEKLFF.